This T cell receptor (beta chain) was captured by sequencing in a study of blood T cell repertoires in COVID-19. Study summary: Sites across the United States, Italy and Spain contributed samples from acute and convalescent COVID-19. From T cells, B-cell-depleted T cells, or PBMCs came the material, which was cDNA or gDNA.

The assay was immunoSEQ multiplex PCR, and TCRdb's table has in-frame clones only and misses some. The sample lists more than 65,000 clones; more than 75% were seen once. This CDR3 is built from 13 residues. Between the trimmed V and J ends, which lost 6 bases and 3 bases, there was a span of 11 bases. Input material: peripheral blood. The rearrangement uses TRBV12-3 or TRBV12-4 and TRBJ2-5; a possible D gene is TRBD2 (6 bases). The sequence was collected from a human donor in a cohort sampled during active COVID-19. In DNA, the CDR3 is TGTGCCAGCAGCCGGGACTCAAAAGAGACCCAGTACTTC. Protein: CASSRDSKETQYF.